This TCR beta chain was recorded in a study of T cell responses to AZD1222 COVID-19 vaccine. Sequencing was performed with immunoSEQ multiplex PCR; in TCRdb, only in-frame clones are kept and a portion is missing. Of approximately 270,000 clones in the sample, 90% to 95% were seen once. The CDR3 runs to 16 residues. CDR1 SEHNR and CDR2 FQNEAQ come from the germline V gene (reference sequence). The ends lost 5 bases at V and 3 bases at J; junction bases unmatched: 5. The chain recombines TRBV7-9 with TRBJ2-1; 12 bases match TRBD1. The sequencing used peripheral blood, collected 28 days after the second AZD1222 dose. The receptor comes from an adult who received the AZD1222 COVID-19 vaccine. For the CDR3, the DNA is TGTGCCAGCAGCCTGGGGACAGGGGGCTTCTACAATGAGCAGTTCTTC. This sequence encodes CASSLGTGGFYNEQFF.